What follows are 7 T cell receptor beta chains derived from one specimen sequenced in a study of immune evolution from preneoplasia to lung adenocarcinoma. Profiled with immunoSEQ multiplex PCR; TCRdb holds only in-frame clones, not every one. The table lists about 8,300 clones, roughly 80% of them singletons. Sequencing was performed on FFPE invasive lung adenocarcinoma tissue. These receptors all stem from a person over 45 with lung adenocarcinoma.

The rearrangement uses TRBV10-1 and TRBJ2-1; the D gene is possibly TRBD2 (5 bases). The CDR3 has 16 amino acids. CDR1 WNHNN and CDR2 SYGVQD come from the germline V gene (reference sequence). V was cut by 0 bases and J by 2 bases, with 11 bases left in between. In DNA, the CDR3 is TGCGCCAGCAGTGAGTCGGTACTAGTCCCCTACAATGAGCAGTTCTTC. It codes for CASSESVLVPYNEQFF.

This clone was found once. The chain joins TRBV10-3 to TRBJ2-7, with 11 positions matching TRBD1. The J segment lost 1 base and the V segment lost 3 bases, leaving 11 bases of the junction unmatched. Germline V gives CDR1 ENHRY, CDR2 SYGVKD. The CDR3 is 18 amino acids. The CDR3 DNA is TGTGCCATCAGTGATTCCGTCTCCGGGACAGGGGGATCCTACGAGCAGTACTTC. Translating it yields CAISDSVSGTGGSYEQYF.

The chain recombines TRBV4-1 with TRBJ2-1, with 7 bases lining up with TRBD2. The germline CDR1 and CDR2 sequences are MGHRA and YSYEKL. The length of the CDR3 is 17 residues. The V and J ends lost 0 bases and 7 bases, in that order; junction bases with no gene match: 12. CDR3 protein: CASSQEKELARVNEQFF. The CDR3 DNA sequence: TGCGCCAGCAGCCAAGAGAAGGAACTAGCGAGGGTGAATGAGCAGTTCTTC.

DNA of the CDR3: TGTGCCAGCAGCCCCCAGACAGGTTTCGACACTGAAGCTTTCTTT. The encoded protein is CASSPQTGFDTEAFF. This sequence joins TRBV7-2 and TRBJ1-1, with D maybe TRBD1 (6 bases). This CDR3 contains 15 residues. Germline loops: CDR1 SGHTA, CDR2 FQGNSA. Deletions cut 5 bases from V and 3 bases from J, with 16 bases between.

The chain has TRBV28 and TRBJ2-2, with 9 positions matching TRBD2. The length of the CDR3 is 20 residues. With 3 bases clipped from V and 2 bases from J, the junction kept 16 bases outside the gene matches. Germline V gene sequence: CDR1 MDHEN, CDR2 SYDVKM. The CDR3 protein is CASSFGQRGRLAGNTGELFF. The CDR3 bases are TGTGCCAGCAGTTTTGGGCAGCGGGGGCGGCTAGCGGGAAACACCGGGGAGCTGTTTTTT. Based on the CDR3 plus reference TRBV28 and TRBJ2-2, the full variable domain is DVKVTQSSRYLVKRTGEKVFLECVQDMDHENMFWYRQDPGLGLRLIYFSYDVKMKEKGDIPEGYSVSREKKERFSLILESASTNQTSMYLCASSFGQRGRLAGNTGELFFGEGSRLTVL.

V usage is TRBV19 and J usage is TRBJ1-2, with D perhaps matching TRBD1 (5 bases). V was trimmed by 8 bases and J by 8 bases, leaving 15 bases between them. Germline values: CDR1 LNHDA, CDR2 SQIVND (reference sequence). The CDR3 runs 12 residues. The CDR3 bases are TGTGCCAGTCAACGAATAGGGGTCGGCTACACCTTC. This sequence encodes CASQRIGVGYTF.

The chain carries TRBV5-1 and TRBJ2-7; TRBD1 might be the D (6 bases). Germline V gene lookup returns CDR1 SGHRS and CDR2 YFSETQ. The CDR3 contains 14 residues. Trimming took 4 bases from V and 2 from J, leaving 13 bases between them. In nucleotides, the CDR3 is TGCGCCAGCAGCGAGGACAGTTTCCCCTACGAGCAGTACTTC. Its translation: CASSEDSFPYEQYF.